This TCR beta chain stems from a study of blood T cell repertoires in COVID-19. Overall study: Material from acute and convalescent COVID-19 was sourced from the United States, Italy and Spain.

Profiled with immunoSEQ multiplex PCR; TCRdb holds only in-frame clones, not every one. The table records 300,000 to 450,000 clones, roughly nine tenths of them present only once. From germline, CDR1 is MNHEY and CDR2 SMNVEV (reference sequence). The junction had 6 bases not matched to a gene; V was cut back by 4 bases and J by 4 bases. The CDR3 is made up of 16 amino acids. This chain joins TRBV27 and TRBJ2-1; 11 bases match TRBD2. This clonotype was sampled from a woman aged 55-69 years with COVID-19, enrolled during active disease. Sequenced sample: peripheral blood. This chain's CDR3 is CASSSSSGGLYNEQFF. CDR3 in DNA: TGTGCCAGCAGTTCATCTAGCGGGGGGTTATACAATGAGCAGTTCTTC.